Shown below are 16 T cell receptor beta chains from a single sample sequenced in a study of blood T cell repertoires in COVID-19. Measured with immunoSEQ multiplex PCR; TCRdb has only the in-frame clones, and not every one. The data show almost 90,000 clones, over 75% seen once. Sequenced material: peripheral blood. Receptors originate from an elderly man with acute or convalescent COVID-19.

CDR3 region: CASSQALGGLSYEQYF. In DNA form, the CDR3 reads TGTGCCAGCAGCCAAGCCCTGGGAGGGCTCTCCTACGAGCAGTACTTC. The chain employs TRBV4-2 and TRBJ2-7; 7 bases align to TRBD2. Germline CDR1 is LGHNA and CDR2 is YNFKEQ. This CDR3 is 16 amino acids long. V was clipped by 1 base and J by 0 bases; unmatched bases: 6.

The V and J genes are TRBV5-1 and TRBJ2-7; 9 bases line up with TRBD1. Germline CDR1 SGHRS, CDR2 YFSETQ. V lost 0 bases to trimming and J lost 5 bases; unmatched junction nucleotides: 12. The CDR3 covers 17 residues. CDR3 sequence: CASSLGASGTGIDEQYF. The CDR3 region has the DNA TGCGCCAGCAGCTTGGGAGCGTCGGGGACAGGGATAGACGAGCAGTACTTC. Full variable domain (rest looked up from reference TRBV5-1 and TRBJ2-7): KAGVTQTPRYLIKTRGQQVTLSCSPISGHRSVSWYQQTPGQGLQFLFEYFSETQRNKGNFPGRFSGRQFSNSRSEMNVSTLELGDSALYLCASSLGASGTGIDEQYFGPGTRLTVT.

The V gene is TRBV19, the J gene TRBJ1-5; no definite D call. CDR1 and CDR2 (germline): LNHDA, SQIVND (reference sequence). The germline V and J ends were trimmed by 1 base and 0 bases, with 10 bases remaining between them. This CDR3 spans 16 amino acids. For the CDR3, the DNA is TGTGCCAGTAGTATAGGAGAACAGTATAGCAATCAGCCCCAGCATTTT. It codes for CASSIGEQYSNQPQHF.

In DNA form, the CDR3 reads TGTGCCAGCAGTTACGTGACAGGGGGGGACCGGTGGTCCAATCAGCCCCAGCATTTT. Translation: CASSYVTGGDRWSNQPQHF. J is TRBJ1-5 and V is TRBV6-2 or TRBV6-3; TRBD1 aligns across 9 bases. This CDR3 contains 19 residues. J gave up 3 bases and V 2 bases, and 14 bases lay outside the gene matches. CDR1 is MNHEY and CDR2 is SVGEGT in the germline V gene.

In its sample, this clone is large. J is TRBJ1-2 and V is TRBV7-9; D unresolved. The V end lost 4 bases, the J end lost 2 bases, and 11 bases lay between the germline ends. The CDR3 contains 14 residues. Germline V gene sequence: CDR1 SEHNR, CDR2 FQNEAQ (reference sequence). The CDR3 sequence is CASSSLTENYGYTF. The CDR3 DNA reads as TGTGCCAGCAGCTCCCTTACAGAGAACTATGGCTACACCTTC.

This chain uses TRBV6-1 with TRBJ2-1; possibly TRBD1 for D (6 bases). V lost 3 bases to trimming and J lost 4 bases, with 13 bases between them. The germline V gene encodes CDR1 MNHNS and CDR2 SASEGT. The CDR3 spans 15 residues. The CDR3 DNA reads TGTGCCAGCAGTGAGTACAGGGCGCGGTACAATGAGCAGTTCTTC. Its translation: CASSEYRARYNEQFF.

The chain recombines TRBV19 with TRBJ1-3; 7 positions agree with TRBD1. Trimming took 6 bases from V and 4 from J; bases not matched to a gene: 6. Germline V gene data show CDR1 as LNHDA and CDR2 as SQIVND (reference sequence). The CDR3 consists of 14 residues. The CDR3 sequence is CASRPTGSGNTIYF. CDR3 in DNA: TGTGCCAGTAGGCCGACAGGGTCAGGAAACACCATATATTTT.

This rearrangement joins TRBV19 to TRBJ1-1; a possible D gene is TRBD1 (5 bases). CDR1 is LNHDA, CDR2 SQIVND, per germline (reference sequence). V was shortened by 6 bases and J by 0 bases, with 17 bases between the two germline ends. The CDR3 covers 16 residues. For the CDR3, the DNA is TGTGCCAGTAGATGGTTCGAAGGGGATCTGAACACTGAAGCTTTCTTT. Protein sequence: CASRWFEGDLNTEAFF. The full variable domain, completed using reference TRBV19 and TRBJ1-1, is DGGITQSPKYLFRKEGQNVTLSCEQNLNHDAMYWYRQDPGQGLRLIYYSQIVNDFQKGDIAEGYSVSREKKESFPLTVTSAQKNPTAFYLCASRWFEGDLNTEAFFGQGTRLTVV.

The rearrangement uses TRBV9 and TRBJ1-2; a weak D match, TRBD1 (5 bases). The V end was cut by 3 bases, the J end by 4 bases, with 13 bases between. The CDR3 has 14 residues. CDR1 and CDR2 from the germline V gene are SGDLS and YYNGEE. As DNA, the CDR3 is TGTGCCAGCAGCGGCGACAGTTTCGGCTATGGCTACACCTTC. Its protein product is CASSGDSFGYGYTF.

This chain connects TRBV6-5 to TRBJ2-2, with 9 nucleotides matching TRBD1. Trimming at V came to 6 bases and at J to 4 bases, leaving 3 bases not matched to a gene. Germline V gives CDR1 MNHEY, CDR2 SVGAGI. CDR3 length equals 14 residues. Written as DNA, the CDR3 is TGTGCCAGCAGGGACAGGGGTGCCACCGGGGAGCTGTTTTTT. Translated, it gives CASRDRGATGELFF.

This chain connects TRBV28 to TRBJ1-4, with D unresolved. Deletions cut 7 bases from V and 8 bases from J, with 11 bases between. The CDR3 extends over 12 amino acids. Germline loops: CDR1 MDHEN, CDR2 SYDVKM. CDR3 sequence: CASTASWEKLFF. The CDR3 DNA reads as TGTGCCAGCACTGCTAGTTGGGAAAAACTGTTTTTT.

The genes are TRBV19 and TRBJ2-3; maybe TRBD1 (6 bases). CDR3 size: 16 residues. Germline CDR1 reads LNHDA; CDR2 reads SQIVND (reference sequence). Trimming left V 4 bases short and J 6 bases short, with 20 bases between. This CDR3 reads CASSTRQAAPFDTQYF. In nucleotides, the CDR3 is TGTGCCAGTAGTACGCGACAGGCGGCTCCTTTTGATACGCAGTATTTT.

V and J are TRBV7-9 and TRBJ1-1; 8 bases are shared with TRBD1. With V trimmed by 6 bases and J by 3 bases, 9 bases remained unmatched. The CDR3 is 15 amino acids. The germline CDR1 and CDR2 sequences are SEHNR and FQNEAQ (reference sequence). The CDR3 DNA sequence: TGTGCCAGCAGGTCAGGAACAGGGGGGGACACTGAAGCTTTCTTT. This codes for CASRSGTGGDTEAFF.

The chain joins TRBV9 to TRBJ1-2, with TRBD1 as a possible D gene (5 bases). The ends were cut back, 0 bases at V and 6 bases at J, with 9 bases in the middle. The CDR3 consists of 13 residues. Germline V lookup: CDR1 SGDLS, CDR2 YYNGEE. CDR3 residues: CASSVDRSDGYTF. The CDR3 region has the DNA TGTGCCAGCAGCGTAGACAGGTCGGATGGCTACACCTTC.

The chain uses TRBV9 and TRBJ2-2, with 7 bases matching TRBD1. The CDR3 runs to 15 residues. Germline CDR1 SGDLS, CDR2 YYNGEE. Losses at the gene ends were 2 bases for V and 1 base for J; bases not matched to a gene: 2. CDR3 in amino acids: CASSVGTVNTGELFF. The CDR3 nucleotides read TGTGCCAGCAGCGTGGGGACAGTGAACACCGGGGAGCTGTTTTTT.

This clone was counted ten times or more. The J gene is TRBJ2-2, the V gene TRBV6-1, with D maybe TRBD1 (5 bases). CDR1 is MNHNS, CDR2 SASEGT, per germline. This CDR3 contains 15 residues. The V and J ends lost 2 bases and 1 base respectively, with 8 bases between them. Written as DNA, the CDR3 is TGTGCCAGCAGTGAACTCCAGGGGAACACCGGGGAGCTGTTTTTT. It encodes CASSELQGNTGELFF.